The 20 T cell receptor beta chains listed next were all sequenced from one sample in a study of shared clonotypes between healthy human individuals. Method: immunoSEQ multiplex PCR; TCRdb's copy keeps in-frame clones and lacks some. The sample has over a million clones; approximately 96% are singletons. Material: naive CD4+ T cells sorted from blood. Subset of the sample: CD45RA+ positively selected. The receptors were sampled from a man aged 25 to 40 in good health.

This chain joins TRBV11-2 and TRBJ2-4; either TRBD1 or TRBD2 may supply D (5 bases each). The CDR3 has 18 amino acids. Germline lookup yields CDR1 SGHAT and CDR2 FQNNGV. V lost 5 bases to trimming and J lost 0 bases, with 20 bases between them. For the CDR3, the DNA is TGTGCCAGCAGCATCCCTTTTGAGGGGAAACTAGCCAAAAACATTCAGTACTTC. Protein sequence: CASSIPFEGKLAKNIQYF.

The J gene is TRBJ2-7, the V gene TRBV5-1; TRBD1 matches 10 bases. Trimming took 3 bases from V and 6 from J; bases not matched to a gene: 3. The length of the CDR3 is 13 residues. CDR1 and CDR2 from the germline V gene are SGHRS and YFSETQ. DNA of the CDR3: TGCGCCAGCAGCTCCGGGACAGGGGCCGAGCAGTACTTC. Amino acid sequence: CASSSGTGAEQYF. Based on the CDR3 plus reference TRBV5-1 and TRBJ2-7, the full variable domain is KAGVTQTPRYLIKTRGQQVTLSCSPISGHRSVSWYQQTPGQGLQFLFEYFSETQRNKGNFPGRFSGRQFSNSRSEMNVSTLELGDSALYLCASSSGTGAEQYFGPGTRLTVT.

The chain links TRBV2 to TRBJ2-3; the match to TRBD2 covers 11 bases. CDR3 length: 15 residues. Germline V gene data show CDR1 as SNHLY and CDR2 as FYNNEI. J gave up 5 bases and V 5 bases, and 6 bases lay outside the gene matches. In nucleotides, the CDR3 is TGTGCCAGCAGTACGACTAGCGGGATGGTAGATACGCAGTATTTT. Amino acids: CASSTTSGMVDTQYF. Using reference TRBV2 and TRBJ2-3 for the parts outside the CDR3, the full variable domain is EPEVTQTPSHQVTQMGQEVILRCVPISNHLYFYWYRQILGQKVEFLVSFYNNEISEKSEIFDDQFSVERPDGSNFTLKIRSTKLEDSAMYFCASSTTSGMVDTQYFGPGTRLTVL.

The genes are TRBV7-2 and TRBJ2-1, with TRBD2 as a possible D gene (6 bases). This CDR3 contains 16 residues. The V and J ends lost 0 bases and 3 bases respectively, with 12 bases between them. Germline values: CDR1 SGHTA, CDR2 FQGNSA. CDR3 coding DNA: TGTGCCAGCAGCTTAGCTAGCGGAGATAACTACAATGAGCAGTTCTTC. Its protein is CASSLASGDNYNEQFF.

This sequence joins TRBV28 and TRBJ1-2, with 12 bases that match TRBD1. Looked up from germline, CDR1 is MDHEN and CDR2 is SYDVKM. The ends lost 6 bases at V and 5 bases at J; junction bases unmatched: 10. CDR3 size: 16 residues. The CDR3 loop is CASSVTGTGGRYGYTF. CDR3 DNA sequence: TGTGCCAGCAGCGTGACCGGGACAGGGGGCCGGTATGGCTACACCTTC.

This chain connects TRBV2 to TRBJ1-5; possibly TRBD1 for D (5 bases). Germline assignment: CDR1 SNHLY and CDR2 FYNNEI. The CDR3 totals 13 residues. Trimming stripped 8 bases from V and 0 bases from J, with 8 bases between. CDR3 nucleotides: TGTGCCAGCGGGCAGGGTAGCAATCAGCCCCAGCATTTT. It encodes CASGQGSNQPQHF.

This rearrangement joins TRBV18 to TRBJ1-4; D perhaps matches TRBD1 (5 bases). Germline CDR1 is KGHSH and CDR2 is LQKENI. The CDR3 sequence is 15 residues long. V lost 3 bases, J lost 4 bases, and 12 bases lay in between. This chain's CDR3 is CASSPGPVRNEKLFF. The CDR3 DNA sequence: TGTGCCAGCTCACCGGGACCGGTTCGTAATGAAAAACTGTTTTTT. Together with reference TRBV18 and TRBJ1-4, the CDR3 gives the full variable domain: NAGVMQNPRHLVRRRGQEARLRCSPMKGHSHVYWYRQLPEEGLKFMVYLQKENIIDESGMPKERFSAEFPKEGPSILRIQQVVRGDSAAYFCASSPGPVRNEKLFFGSGTQLSVL.

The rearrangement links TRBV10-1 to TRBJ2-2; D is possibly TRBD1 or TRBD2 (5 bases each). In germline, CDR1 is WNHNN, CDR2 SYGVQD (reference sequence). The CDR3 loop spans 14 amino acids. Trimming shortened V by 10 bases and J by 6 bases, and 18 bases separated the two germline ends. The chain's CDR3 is CATMGELAAGELFF. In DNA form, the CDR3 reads TGCGCCACCATGGGGGAGCTAGCAGCCGGGGAGCTGTTTTTT.

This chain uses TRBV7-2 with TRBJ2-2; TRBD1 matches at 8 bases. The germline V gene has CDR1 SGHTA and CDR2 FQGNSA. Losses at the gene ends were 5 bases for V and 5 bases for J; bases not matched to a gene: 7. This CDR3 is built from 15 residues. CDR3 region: CASSPDRVGTGELFF. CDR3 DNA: TGTGCCAGCAGCCCGGACAGGGTCGGAACCGGGGAGCTGTTTTTT. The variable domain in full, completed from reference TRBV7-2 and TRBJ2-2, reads GAGVSQSPSNKVTEKGKDVELRCDPISGHTALYWYRQSLGQGLEFLIYFQGNSAPDKSGLPSDRFSAERTGGSVSTLTIQRTQQEDSAVYLCASSPDRVGTGELFFGEGSRLTVL.

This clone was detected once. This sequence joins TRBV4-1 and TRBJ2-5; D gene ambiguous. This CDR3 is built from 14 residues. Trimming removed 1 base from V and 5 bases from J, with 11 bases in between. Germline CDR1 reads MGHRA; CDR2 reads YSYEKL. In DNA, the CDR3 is TGCGCCAGCAGCCAAGTTGTGACGACTGAGACCCAGTACTTC. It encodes CASSQVVTTETQYF.

The CDR3 reads CAITPGSLYEQYF. In DNA, the CDR3 is TGTGCCATCACGCCCGGGTCCCTTTACGAGCAGTACTTC. V usage is TRBV10-3 and J usage is TRBJ2-7; D call uncertain. The CDR3 is made up of 13 amino acids. Germline CDR1 and CDR2: ENHRY and SYGVKD. V lost 7 bases, J lost 4 bases, and 14 bases lay in between.

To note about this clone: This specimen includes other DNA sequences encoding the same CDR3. CDR3 sequence reads: CASSRTSGYEQYF. In nucleotides, the CDR3 is TGTGCCAGTAGTCGGACTAGCGGCTACGAGCAGTACTTC. This sequence joins TRBV19 and TRBJ2-7, with 10 bases identical to TRBD2. Per the germline V gene, CDR1 is LNHDA and CDR2 is SQIVND (reference sequence). With V trimmed by 5 bases and J by 3 bases, 1 base remained unmatched. The CDR3 extends over 13 amino acids.

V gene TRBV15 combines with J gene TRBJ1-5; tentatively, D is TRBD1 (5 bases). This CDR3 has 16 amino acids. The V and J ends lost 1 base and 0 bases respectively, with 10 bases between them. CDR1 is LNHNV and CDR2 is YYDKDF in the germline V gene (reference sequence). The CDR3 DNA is TGTGCCACCAGCAGAGTAGGGACCTCTAGCAATCAGCCCCAGCATTTT. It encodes CATSRVGTSSNQPQHF.

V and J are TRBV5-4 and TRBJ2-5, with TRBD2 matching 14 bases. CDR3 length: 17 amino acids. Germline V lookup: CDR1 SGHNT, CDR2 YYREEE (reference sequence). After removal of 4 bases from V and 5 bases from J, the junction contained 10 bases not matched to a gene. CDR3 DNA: TGTGCCAGCAGCGGGGGACTAGCGGGAGAGGGTCAGGAGACCCAGTACTTC. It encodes CASSGGLAGEGQETQYF.

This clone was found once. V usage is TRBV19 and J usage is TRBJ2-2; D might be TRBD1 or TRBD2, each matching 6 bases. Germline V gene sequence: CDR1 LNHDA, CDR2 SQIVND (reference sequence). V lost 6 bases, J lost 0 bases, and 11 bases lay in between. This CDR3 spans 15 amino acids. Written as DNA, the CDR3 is TGTGCCAGTAGCCGCGGGACAACGAACACCGGGGAGCTGTTTTTT. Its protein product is CASSRGTTNTGELFF.

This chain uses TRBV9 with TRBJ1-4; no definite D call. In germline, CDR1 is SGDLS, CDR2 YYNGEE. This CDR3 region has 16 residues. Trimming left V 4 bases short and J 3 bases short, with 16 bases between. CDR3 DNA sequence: TGTGCCAGCAGCCCGACCCCGACACACTCTAATGAAAAACTGTTTTTT. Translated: CASSPTPTHSNEKLFF. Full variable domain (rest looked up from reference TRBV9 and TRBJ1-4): DSGVTQTPKHLITATGQRVTLRCSPRSGDLSVYWYQQSLDQGLQFLIQYYNGEERAKGNILERFSAQQFPDLHSELNLSSLELGDSALYFCASSPTPTHSNEKLFFGSGTQLSVL.

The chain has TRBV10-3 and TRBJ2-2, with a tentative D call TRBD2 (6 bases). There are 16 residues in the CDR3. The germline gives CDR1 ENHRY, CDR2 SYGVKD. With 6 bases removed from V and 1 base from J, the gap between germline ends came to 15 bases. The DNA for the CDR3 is TGTGCCATCAGAGACCCTTCTAGCGAGAACACCGGGGAGCTGTTTTTT. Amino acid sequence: CAIRDPSSENTGELFF.

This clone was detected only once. CDR3 DNA: TGTGCCAGCAGCTTAGTTATTAGCGTTTTTGAGACCCAGTACTTC. Its protein is CASSLVISVFETQYF. This chain uses TRBV7-6 with TRBJ2-5, with D perhaps matching TRBD2 (5 bases). Trimming took 1 base from V and 5 from J, leaving 14 bases between them. There are 15 residues in the CDR3. Per the germline V gene, CDR1 is SGHVS and CDR2 is FNYEAQ.

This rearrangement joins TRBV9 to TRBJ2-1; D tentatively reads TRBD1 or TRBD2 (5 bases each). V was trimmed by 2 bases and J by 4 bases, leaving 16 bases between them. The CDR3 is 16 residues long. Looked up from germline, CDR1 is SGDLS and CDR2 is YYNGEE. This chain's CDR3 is CASSVRDPRDYNEQFF. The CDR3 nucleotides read TGTGCCAGCAGCGTTCGGGACCCAAGGGATTACAATGAGCAGTTCTTC.

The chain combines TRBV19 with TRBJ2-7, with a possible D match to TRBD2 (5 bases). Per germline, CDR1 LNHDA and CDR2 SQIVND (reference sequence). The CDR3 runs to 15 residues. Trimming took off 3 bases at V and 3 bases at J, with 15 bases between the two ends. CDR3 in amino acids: CASSIGSGNDYEQYF. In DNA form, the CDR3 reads TGTGCCAGTAGTATTGGCTCCGGGAACGACTACGAGCAGTACTTC.